These 6 T cell receptor beta chains originate from one sample sequenced in a study of CD8+ T cells in alopecia areata. The treatment: oral pan-JAK inhibitor, 5-10 mg twice daily. cDNA prepared by RNA extraction and subsequent reverse transcription served as the template for sequencing. Repertoires were generated with immunoSEQ multiplex PCR, while TCRdb's copy carries only in-frame clones and drops some. The sample consists of over 150,000 clones, around 56% of them appearing once. This sample comprised CD4+ T cells sorted from blood, obtained at week 4, from a patient treated with tofacitinib. The receptor source for this set is a human donor with alopecia areata.

The genes are TRBV28 and TRBJ2-5; D tentatively reads TRBD1 or TRBD2 (5 bases each). Germline values: CDR1 MDHEN, CDR2 SYDVKM. Trimming took 6 bases from V and 4 from J, leaving 15 bases between them. This CDR3 spans 14 amino acids. The CDR3 DNA is TGTGCCAGCAGCCCGGGACCCGTACGAGAGACCCAGTACTTC. Translated: CASSPGPVRETQYF.

V is TRBV5-6 and J is TRBJ2-5; TRBD1 matches at 7 bases. Germline V gene lookup returns CDR1 SGHDT and CDR2 YYEEEE. V lost 4 bases, J lost 3 bases, and 15 bases stayed unmatched. The CDR3 runs to 17 residues. The CDR3 DNA sequence: TGTGCCAGCAGCCCAACTTGGACAGGAGTTGCCAAAGAGACCCAGTACTTC. Its protein product is CASSPTWTGVAKETQYF. The full variable domain, with the rest looked up from reference TRBV5-6 and TRBJ2-5, is DAGVTQSPTHLIKTRGQQVTLRCSPKSGHDTVSWYQQALGQGPQFIFQYYEEEERQRGNFPDRFSGHQFPNYSSELNVNALLLGDSALYLCASSPTWTGVAKETQYFGPGTRLLVL.

V is TRBV29-1 and J is TRBJ2-5; 10 bases agree with TRBD2. With V trimmed by 3 bases and J by 4 bases, 2 bases remained unmatched. This CDR3 spans 13 amino acids. Germline lookup yields CDR1 SQVTM and CDR2 ANQGSEA. CDR3 amino acids: CSVDIAGGETQYF. As DNA, the CDR3 is TGCAGCGTTGACATAGCGGGGGGAGAGACCCAGTACTTC. The full variable domain, completed using reference TRBV29-1 and TRBJ2-5, is SAVISQKPSRDICQRGTSLTIQCQVDSQVTMMFWYRQQPGQSLTLIATANQGSEATYESGFVIDKFPISRPNLTFSTLTVSNMSPEDSSIYLCSVDIAGGETQYFGPGTRLLVL.

In its sample, this clone was seen many times. The V and J genes are TRBV10-3 and TRBJ1-5; no definite D call. CDR3 length equals 13 residues. From germline, CDR1 is ENHRY and CDR2 SYGVKD. Trimming stripped 4 bases from V and 5 bases from J, with 9 bases between. The chain's CDR3 is CAISGSSDQPQHF. The CDR3 DNA follows: TGTGCCATCAGTGGGTCCAGTGATCAGCCCCAGCATTTT.

V gene TRBV25-1 combines with J gene TRBJ2-3; D possibly matches TRBD1 or TRBD2 (5 bases each). The CDR3 sequence is 15 residues long. Between the trimmed V and J ends, which lost 4 bases and 2 bases, there was a span of 13 bases. Germline lookup yields CDR1 MGHDK and CDR2 SYGVNS. Written as DNA, the CDR3 is TGTGCCAGCAGTGTTGGTGGGGGAATCACAGATACGCAGTATTTT. It translates to CASSVGGGITDTQYF.

This chain links TRBV2 with TRBJ2-7, with 8 bases matching TRBD1. The CDR3 covers 15 residues. CDR1 and CDR2 from the germline V gene are SNHLY and FYNNEI. V was clipped by 6 bases and J by 2 bases; unmatched bases: 9. The CDR3 coding sequence is TGTGCCAGCAGGCGACAGGGGATTCTAACCTACGAGCAGTACTTC. The encoded protein is CASRRQGILTYEQYF.